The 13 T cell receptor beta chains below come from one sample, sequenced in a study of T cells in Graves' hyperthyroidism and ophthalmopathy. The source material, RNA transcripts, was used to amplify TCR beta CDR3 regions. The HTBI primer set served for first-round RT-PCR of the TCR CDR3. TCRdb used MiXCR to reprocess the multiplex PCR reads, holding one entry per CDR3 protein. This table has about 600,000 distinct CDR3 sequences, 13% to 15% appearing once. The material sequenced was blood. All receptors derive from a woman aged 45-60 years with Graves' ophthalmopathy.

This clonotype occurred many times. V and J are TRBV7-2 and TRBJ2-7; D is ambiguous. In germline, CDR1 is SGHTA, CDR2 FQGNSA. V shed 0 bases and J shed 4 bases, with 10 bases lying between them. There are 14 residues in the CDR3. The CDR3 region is CASSLALMGYEQYF. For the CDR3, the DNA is TGTGCCAGCAGCTTAGCGCTTATGGGTTACGAGCAGTACTTC.

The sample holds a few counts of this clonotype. The CDR3 reads CASKTGQGYWGYTF. DNA of the CDR3: TGTGCCAGTAAGACGGGACAGGGGTACTGGGGCTACACCTTC. This chain uses TRBV27 with TRBJ1-2; 10 positions agree with TRBD1. Germline V gene data show CDR1 as MNHEY and CDR2 as SMNVEV (reference sequence). The J segment lost 8 bases and the V segment lost 9 bases, leaving 12 bases of the junction unmatched. The CDR3 spans 14 residues.

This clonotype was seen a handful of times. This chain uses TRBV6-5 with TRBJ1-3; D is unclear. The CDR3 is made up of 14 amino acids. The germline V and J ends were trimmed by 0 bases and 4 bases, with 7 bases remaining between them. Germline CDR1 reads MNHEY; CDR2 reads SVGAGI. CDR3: CASSYSITGNTIYF. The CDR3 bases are TGTGCCAGCAGTTACTCGATAACGGGAAACACCATATATTTT.

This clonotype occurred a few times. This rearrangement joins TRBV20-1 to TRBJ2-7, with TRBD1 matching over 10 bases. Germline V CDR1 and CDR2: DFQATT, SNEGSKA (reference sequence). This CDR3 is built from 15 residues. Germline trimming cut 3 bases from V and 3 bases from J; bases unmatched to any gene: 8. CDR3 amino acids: CSARGRGDRGYEQYF. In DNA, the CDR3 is TGCAGTGCTAGGGGGAGGGGGGACAGGGGCTACGAGCAGTACTTC.

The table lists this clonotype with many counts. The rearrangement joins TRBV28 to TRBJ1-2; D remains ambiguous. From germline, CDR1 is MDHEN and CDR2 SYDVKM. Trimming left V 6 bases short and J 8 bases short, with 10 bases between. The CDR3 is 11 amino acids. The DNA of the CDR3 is TGTGCCAGCAGCTCCCTGAGGGGCTACACCTTC. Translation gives CASSSLRGYTF.

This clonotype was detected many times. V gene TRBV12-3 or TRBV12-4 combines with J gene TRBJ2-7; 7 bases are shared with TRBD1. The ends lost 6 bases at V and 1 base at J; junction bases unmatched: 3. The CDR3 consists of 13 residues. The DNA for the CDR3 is TGTGCCAGCAGGGACAGGAGGTCCTACGAGCAGTACTTC. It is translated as CASRDRRSYEQYF.

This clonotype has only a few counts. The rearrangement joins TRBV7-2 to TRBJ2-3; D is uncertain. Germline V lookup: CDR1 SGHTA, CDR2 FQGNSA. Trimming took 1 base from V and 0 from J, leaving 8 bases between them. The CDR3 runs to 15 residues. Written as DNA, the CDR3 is TGTGCCAGCAGCTTAGATCCACAGAGCACAGATACGCAGTATTTT. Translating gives CASSLDPQSTDTQYF.

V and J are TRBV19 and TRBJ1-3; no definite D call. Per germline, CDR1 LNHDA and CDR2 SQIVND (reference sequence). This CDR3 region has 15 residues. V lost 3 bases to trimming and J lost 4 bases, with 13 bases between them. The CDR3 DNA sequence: TGTGCCAGTAGTATTGGACCCGTCGGAGGAAACACCATATATTTT. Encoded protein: CASSIGPVGGNTIYF.

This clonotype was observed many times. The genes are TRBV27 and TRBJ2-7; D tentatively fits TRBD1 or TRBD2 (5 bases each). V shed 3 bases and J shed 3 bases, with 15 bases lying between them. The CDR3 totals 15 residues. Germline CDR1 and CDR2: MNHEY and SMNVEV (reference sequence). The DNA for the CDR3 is TGTGCCAGCAGTTTGTATTTCCGGGACGGCTACGAGCAGTACTTC. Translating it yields CASSLYFRDGYEQYF.

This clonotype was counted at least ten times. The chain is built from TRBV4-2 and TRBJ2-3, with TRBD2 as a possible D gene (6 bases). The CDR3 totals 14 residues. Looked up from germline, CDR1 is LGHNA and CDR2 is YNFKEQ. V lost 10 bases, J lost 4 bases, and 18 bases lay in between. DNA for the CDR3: TGTGCCACCACGGCGGGAAGTGGATCAGATACGCAGTATTTT. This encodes CATTAGSGSDTQYF.

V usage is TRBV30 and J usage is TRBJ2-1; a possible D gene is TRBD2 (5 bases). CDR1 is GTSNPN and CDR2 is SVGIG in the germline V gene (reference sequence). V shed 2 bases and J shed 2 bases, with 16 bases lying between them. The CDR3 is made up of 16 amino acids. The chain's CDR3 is CAWSPHIVGAYNEQFF. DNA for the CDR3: TGTGCCTGGAGTCCCCATATAGTCGGGGCCTACAATGAGCAGTTCTTC. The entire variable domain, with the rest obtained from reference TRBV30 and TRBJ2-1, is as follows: SQTIHQWPATLVQPVGSPLSLECTVEGTSNPNLYWYRQAAGRGLQLLFYSVGIGQISSEVPQNLSASRPQDRQFILSSKKLLLSDSGFYLCAWSPHIVGAYNEQFFGPGTRLTVL.

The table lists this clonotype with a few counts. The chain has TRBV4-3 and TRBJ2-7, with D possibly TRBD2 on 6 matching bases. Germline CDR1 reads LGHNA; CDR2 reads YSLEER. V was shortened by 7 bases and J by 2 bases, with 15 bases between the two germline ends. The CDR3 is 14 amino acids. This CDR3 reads CASISLARAYEQYF. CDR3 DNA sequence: TGCGCCAGCATTTCTCTAGCGAGAGCCTACGAGCAGTACTTC.

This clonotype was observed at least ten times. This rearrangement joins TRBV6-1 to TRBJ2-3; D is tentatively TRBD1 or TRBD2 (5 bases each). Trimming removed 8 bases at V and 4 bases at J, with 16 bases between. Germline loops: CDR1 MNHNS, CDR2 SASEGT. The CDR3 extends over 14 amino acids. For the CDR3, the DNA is TGTGCCAGCGGGACGCGTGGTGGGTCAGATACGCAGTATTTT. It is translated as CASGTRGGSDTQYF.